This TCR beta chain was recovered during a study of beta chain features in type 1 diabetes. Study background: The study examined about 110,000,000 sorted cells across all samples. General study findings and limits: Cells carrying high TCR expression could end up over-represented when cDNA is sequenced. Equally in patients and controls, shorter templates might have been favored by PCR.

What was sequenced were expressed TCRB transcripts, since all of the isolated RNA had been reverse transcribed. Profiled with immunoSEQ multiplex PCR; TCRdb holds only in-frame clones, not every one. Of approximately 120,000 clones in the sample, almost 40% were seen once. In the case of this clone: Its specificity is unknown.

On average, the one heparinised blood draw given by each donor was 90 to 150 mL. V gave up 5 bases and J gave up 5 bases, with 9 bases separating them. The CDR3 totals 11 residues. The V gene's germline CDR1 is DFQATT and CDR2 SNEGSKA (reference sequence). V and J are TRBV20-1 and TRBJ1-2; D is unresolved. The TCR originated in a woman aged 18-30 years in good health. The sequenced sample consisted of stem cell memory CD4+ T cells from blood. The CDR3 sequence is CSAGERYGYTF. CDR3 in DNA: TGCAGTGCTGGGGAGAGATATGGCTACACCTTC.